One TCR beta chain is described in this entry. Its antigen is as yet unknown. Germline lookup yields CDR1 SNHLY and CDR2 FYNNEI. Trimming left V 11 bases short and J 2 bases short, with 16 bases between. The CDR3 runs 13 residues. This sample was taken from a study of T cell responses to AZD1222 COVID-19 vaccine. Across the whole study: Second-dose groups at about 4 or about 12 weeks were pooled.

Produced via immunoSEQ multiplex PCR; TCRdb's table is partial and in-frame only. The table shows tens of thousands of clones, with 75% to 90% occurring only once. Study observations and caveats: Sampling that yielded the repertoires occurred only after the peak T cell response. Spike was spanned by vaccine-associated CD4 TCRs, with dominance at 160-218 and 743-854.

Sequenced material: peripheral blood, taken on day 0 of AZD1222 vaccination. The clonotype was recovered from an adult in good health. The rearrangement links TRBV2 to TRBJ2-7; D might be TRBD1 or TRBD2, each matching 6 bases. This CDR3 is CAYNREDTYEQYF. The CDR3 region has the DNA TGTGCCTACAACAGGGAGGACACCTACGAGCAGTACTTC.